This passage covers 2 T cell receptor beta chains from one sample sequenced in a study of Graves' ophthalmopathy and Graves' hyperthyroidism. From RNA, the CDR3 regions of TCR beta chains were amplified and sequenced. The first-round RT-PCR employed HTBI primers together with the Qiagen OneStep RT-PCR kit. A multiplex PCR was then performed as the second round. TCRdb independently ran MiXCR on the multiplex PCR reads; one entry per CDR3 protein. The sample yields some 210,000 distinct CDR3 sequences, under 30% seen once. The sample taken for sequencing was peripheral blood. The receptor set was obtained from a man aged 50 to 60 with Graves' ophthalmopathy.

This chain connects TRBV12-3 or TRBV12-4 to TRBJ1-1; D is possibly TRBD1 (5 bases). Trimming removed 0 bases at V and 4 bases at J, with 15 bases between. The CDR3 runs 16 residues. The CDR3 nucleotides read TGTGCCAGCAGTTTAGCGCTGGGATGGGGCGGCACTGAAGCTTTCTTT. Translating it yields CASSLALGWGGTEAFF.

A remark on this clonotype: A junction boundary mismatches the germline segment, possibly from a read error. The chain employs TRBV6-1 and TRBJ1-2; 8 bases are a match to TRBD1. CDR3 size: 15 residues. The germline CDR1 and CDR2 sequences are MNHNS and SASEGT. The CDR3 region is CAGSDSDRAGYGYTF. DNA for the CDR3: TGTGCCGGCAGTGATTCGGACAGGGCGGGATATGGCTACACCTTC.